Listed below are T cell receptor beta chains from one sample, sequenced in a study of beta chain features in type 1 diabetes. The protocol was immunoSEQ multiplex PCR, while the TCRdb copy is restricted to in-frame clones and leaves out a portion. The sample gives some 150,000 clones, approximately 10% of which show up once; about 2% is in the top ten. The sequencing input was central memory CD4+ T cells from blood. The receptors originated from a man younger than 35 in good health. Both conserved end residues are part of each CDR3. A D gene is named only where the DNA matches it firmly. Expanded clones get a size class; other rows say once, few or many, or leave the size out.

j_gene: TRBJ1-4; d_gene: TRBD1; abundance: few; v_gene: TRBV9; CDR3aa: CASSPDRGATNEKLFF; CDR3nt: TGTGCCAGCAGCCCCGACAGGGGTGCAACTAATGAAAAACTGTTTTTT
j_gene: TRBJ1-2; d_gene: .; abundance: .; v_gene: TRBV2; CDR3aa: CASRSDSLYGYTF; CDR3nt: TGTGCCAGCAGAAGCGACAGCCTTTATGGCTACACCTTC
j_gene: TRBJ1-5; d_gene: .; abundance: .; v_gene: TRBV28; CDR3aa: CASTKGGIEHF; CDR3nt: TGTGCCAGCACCAAGGGGGGGATCGAGCATTTT
j_gene: TRBJ2-7; d_gene: TRBD2; abundance: few; v_gene: TRBV5-1; CDR3aa: CASSYDVGLVLSYEQYF; CDR3nt: TGCGCCAGCAGCTACGACGTTGGACTAGTGTTGTCCTACGAGCAGTACTTC
j_gene: TRBJ1-2; d_gene: TRBD1; abundance: few; v_gene: TRBV6-5; CDR3aa: CASSFGQGAFYGYTF; CDR3nt: TGTGCCAGCAGTTTTGGACAGGGGGCCTTCTATGGCTACACCTTC
j_gene: TRBJ2-7; d_gene: TRBD2; abundance: .; v_gene: TRBV28; CDR3aa: CASTRTSGSYEQYF; CDR3nt: TGTGCCAGCACCCGGACTAGCGGGAGCTACGAGCAGTACTTC
j_gene: TRBJ1-2; d_gene: .; abundance: .; v_gene: TRBV9; CDR3aa: CASSVARGGSYGYTF; CDR3nt: TGTGCCAGCAGCGTAGCGAGGGGTGGATCCTATGGCTACACCTTC
j_gene: TRBJ2-5; d_gene: .; abundance: many; v_gene: TRBV7-2; CDR3aa: CASSRTSQETQYF; CDR3nt: TGTGCCAGCAGTCGGACTTCGCAAGAGACCCAGTACTTC
j_gene: TRBJ2-3; d_gene: .; abundance: .; v_gene: TRBV10-3; CDR3aa: CATEGGTDTQYF; CDR3nt: TGTGCCACCGAGGGGGGCACAGATACGCAGTATTTT
j_gene: TRBJ1-3; d_gene: TRBD1; abundance: few; v_gene: TRBV5-1; CDR3aa: CASSFSGTGGNTIYF; CDR3nt: TGCGCCAGCAGCTTTTCCGGGACAGGTGGAAACACCATATATTTT
j_gene: TRBJ2-7; d_gene: .; abundance: few; v_gene: TRBV28; CDR3aa: CASSTPAGYSYEQYF; CDR3nt: TGTGCCAGCAGTACCCCCGCAGGCTACTCCTACGAGCAGTACTTC
j_gene: TRBJ1-3; d_gene: .; abundance: once; v_gene: TRBV4-2; CDR3aa: CASSQDPGTGNTIYF; CDR3nt: TGTGCCAGCAGCCAAGATCCAGGGACAGGAAACACCATATATTTT
j_gene: TRBJ1-1; d_gene: .; abundance: few; v_gene: TRBV5-4; CDR3aa: CASSPRPGSEAFF; CDR3nt: TGTGCCAGCAGCCCCCGCCCGGGGTCTGAAGCTTTCTTT
j_gene: TRBJ2-3; d_gene: .; abundance: many; v_gene: TRBV7-7; CDR3aa: CASSWGRGDTQYF; CDR3nt: TGTGCTAGCAGCTGGGGCAGAGGGGATACGCAGTATTTT
j_gene: TRBJ2-3; d_gene: TRBD1; abundance: few; v_gene: TRBV7-9; CDR3aa: CASSLEQGFTDTQYF; CDR3nt: TGTGCCAGCAGCTTAGAACAGGGGTTCACAGATACGCAGTATTTT
j_gene: TRBJ2-1; d_gene: .; abundance: many; v_gene: TRBV7-2; CDR3aa: CASSFGLKDHEQFF; CDR3nt: TGTGCCAGCAGCTTCGGTCTCAAGGACCATGAGCAGTTCTTC